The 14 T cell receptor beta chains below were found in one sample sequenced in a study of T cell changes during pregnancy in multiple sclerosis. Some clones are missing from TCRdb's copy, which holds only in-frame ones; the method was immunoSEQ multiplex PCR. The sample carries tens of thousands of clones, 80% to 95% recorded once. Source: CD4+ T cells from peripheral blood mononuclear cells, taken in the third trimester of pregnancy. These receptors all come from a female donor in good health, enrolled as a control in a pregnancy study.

The CDR3 sequence: CASIPRDKNTEAFF. The DNA of the CDR3 is TGTGCCAGCATTCCCCGGGACAAGAACACTGAAGCTTTCTTT. The rearrangement uses TRBV7-8 and TRBJ1-1; weak D call: TRBD1 (6 bases). V lost 7 bases and J lost 1, with 13 bases in between. Germline CDR1 reads SGHVS; CDR2 reads FQNEAQ. The CDR3 consists of 14 residues.

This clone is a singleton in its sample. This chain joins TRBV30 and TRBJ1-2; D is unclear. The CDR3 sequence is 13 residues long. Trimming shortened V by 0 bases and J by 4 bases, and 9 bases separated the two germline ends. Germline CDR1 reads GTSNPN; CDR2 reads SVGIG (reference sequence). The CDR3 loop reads CAWSVKQIYGYTF. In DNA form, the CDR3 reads TGTGCCTGGAGTGTAAAACAGATCTATGGCTACACCTTC. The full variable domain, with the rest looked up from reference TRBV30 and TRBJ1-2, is SQTIHQWPATLVQPVGSPLSLECTVEGTSNPNLYWYRQAAGRGLQLLFYSVGIGQISSEVPQNLSASRPQDRQFILSSKKLLLSDSGFYLCAWSVKQIYGYTFGSGTRLTVV.

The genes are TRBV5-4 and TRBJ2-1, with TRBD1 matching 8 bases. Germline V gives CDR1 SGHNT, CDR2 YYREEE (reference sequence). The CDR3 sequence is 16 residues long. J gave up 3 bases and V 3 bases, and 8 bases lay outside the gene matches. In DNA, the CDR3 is TGTGCCAGCAGCTGGAGGACAGGGAGTTACTACAATGAGCAGTTCTTC. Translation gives CASSWRTGSYYNEQFF.

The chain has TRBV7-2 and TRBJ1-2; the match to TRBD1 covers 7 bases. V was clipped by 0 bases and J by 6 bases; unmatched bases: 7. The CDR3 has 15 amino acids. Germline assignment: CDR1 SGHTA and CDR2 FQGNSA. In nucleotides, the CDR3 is TGTGCCAGCAGCTTAGCCTGGCAGGGGGACGATGGCTACACCTTC. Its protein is CASSLAWQGDDGYTF.

CDR3 region: CASSILPGNYGYTF. The CDR3 nucleotides are TGTGCCAGTAGTATACTTCCAGGGAACTATGGCTACACCTTC. V usage is TRBV19 and J usage is TRBJ1-2, with D possibly matching TRBD1 (5 bases). With 2 bases removed from V and 2 bases from J, the gap between germline ends came to 9 bases. The CDR3 spans 14 residues. Germline CDR1 reads LNHDA; CDR2 reads SQIVND (reference sequence).

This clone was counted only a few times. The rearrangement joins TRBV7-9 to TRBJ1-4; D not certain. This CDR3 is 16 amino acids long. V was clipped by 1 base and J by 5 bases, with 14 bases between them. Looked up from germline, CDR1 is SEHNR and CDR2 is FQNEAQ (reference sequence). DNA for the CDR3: TGTGCCAGCAGCTTAGTGCCGGGGAGCAGAAATGAAAAACTGTTTTTT. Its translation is CASSLVPGSRNEKLFF.

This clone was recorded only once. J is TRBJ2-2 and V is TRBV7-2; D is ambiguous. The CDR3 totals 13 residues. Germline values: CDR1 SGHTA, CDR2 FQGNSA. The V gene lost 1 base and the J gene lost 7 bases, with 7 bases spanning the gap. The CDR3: CASSLETGGELFF. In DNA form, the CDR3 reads TGTGCCAGCAGCTTAGAGACGGGCGGGGAGCTGTTTTTT.

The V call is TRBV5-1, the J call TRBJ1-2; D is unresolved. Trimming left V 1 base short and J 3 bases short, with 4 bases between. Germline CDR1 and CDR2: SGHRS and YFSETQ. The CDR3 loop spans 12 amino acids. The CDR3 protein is CASSLTDYGYTF. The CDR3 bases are TGCGCCAGCAGCTTGACAGACTATGGCTACACCTTC.

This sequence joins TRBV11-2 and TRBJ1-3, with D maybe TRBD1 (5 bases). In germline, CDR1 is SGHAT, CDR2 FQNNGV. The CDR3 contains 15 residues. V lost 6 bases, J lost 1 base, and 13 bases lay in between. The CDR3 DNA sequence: TGTGCCAGCAGTCCTCCAGGGAAATCTGGAAACACCATATATTTT. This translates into CASSPPGKSGNTIYF.

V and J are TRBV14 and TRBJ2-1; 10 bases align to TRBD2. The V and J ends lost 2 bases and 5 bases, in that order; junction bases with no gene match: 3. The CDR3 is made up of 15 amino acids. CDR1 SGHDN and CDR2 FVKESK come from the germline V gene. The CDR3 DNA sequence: TGTGCCAGCAGCCAAAGGACTAGCGGAAACAATGAGCAGTTCTTC. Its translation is CASSQRTSGNNEQFF.

CDR3 residues: CASSTNRDTEAFF. The DNA for the CDR3 is TGTGCCAGCAGCACAAACAGGGACACTGAAGCTTTCTTT. The chain joins TRBV7-2 to TRBJ1-1; possible D gene TRBD1, 6 bases. This CDR3 has 13 amino acids. CDR1 SGHTA and CDR2 FQGNSA come from the germline V gene. Trimming removed 5 bases from V and 3 bases from J, with 10 bases in between.

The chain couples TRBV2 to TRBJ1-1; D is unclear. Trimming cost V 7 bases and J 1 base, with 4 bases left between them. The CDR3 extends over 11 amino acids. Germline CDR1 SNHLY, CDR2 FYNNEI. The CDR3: CASTGNTEAFF. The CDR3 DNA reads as TGTGCCAGCACGGGGAACACTGAAGCTTTCTTT.

The CDR3 reads CSARRGDWQFF. The CDR3 DNA is TGCAGTGCTAGGCGGGGGGATTGGCAGTTCTTC. The V gene is TRBV20-1, the J gene TRBJ2-1, with 8 bases matching TRBD2. The CDR3 totals 11 residues. CDR1 and CDR2 (germline): DFQATT, SNEGSKA (reference sequence). Trimming removed 3 bases from V and 12 bases from J; junction bases left unmatched: 4.

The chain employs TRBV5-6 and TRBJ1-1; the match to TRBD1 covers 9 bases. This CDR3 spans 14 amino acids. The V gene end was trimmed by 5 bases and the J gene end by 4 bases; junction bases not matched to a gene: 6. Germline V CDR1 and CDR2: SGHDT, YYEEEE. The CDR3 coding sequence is TGTGCCAGCAGGCGACAGGGGGACGGCACTGAAGCTTTCTTT. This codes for CASRRQGDGTEAFF.